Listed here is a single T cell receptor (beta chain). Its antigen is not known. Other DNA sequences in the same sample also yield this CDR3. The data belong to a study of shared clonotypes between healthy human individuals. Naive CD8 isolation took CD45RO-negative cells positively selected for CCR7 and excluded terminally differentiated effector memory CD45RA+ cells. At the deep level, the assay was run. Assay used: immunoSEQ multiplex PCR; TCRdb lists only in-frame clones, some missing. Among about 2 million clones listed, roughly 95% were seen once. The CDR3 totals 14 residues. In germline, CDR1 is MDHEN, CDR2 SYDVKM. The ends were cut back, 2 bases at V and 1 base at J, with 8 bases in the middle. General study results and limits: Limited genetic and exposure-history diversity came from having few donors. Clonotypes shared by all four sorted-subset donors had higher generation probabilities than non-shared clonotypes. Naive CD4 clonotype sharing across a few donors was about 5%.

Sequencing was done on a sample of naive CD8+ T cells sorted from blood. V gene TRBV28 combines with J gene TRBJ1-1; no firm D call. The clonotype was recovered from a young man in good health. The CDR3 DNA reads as TGTGCCAGCAGTTTAAGAGGTGCGAACACTGAAGCTTTCTTT. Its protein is CASSLRGANTEAFF.